The rows below give T cell receptor beta chains drawn from one sample of a study of a mutant IDH1 vaccine in newly diagnosed glioma. These receptors lack a known antigen. Profiling relied on immunoSEQ multiplex PCR, and the TCRdb table lists in-frame clones only, not all of them. The sample carries tens of thousands of clones, roughly 84% recorded once. This material consisted of PBMCs, taken from a glioma patient whose treatment included an IDH1 peptide vaccine. These receptors were obtained from a woman in her fifties or sixties with glioma. Both conserved end residues are part of each CDR3.

j_call v_call cdr3_aa
TRBJ1-5 TRBV5-6 CASSLGGGAGNQPQHF
TRBJ2-7 TRBV4-3 CASSQGRLSYEQYF
TRBJ2-7 TRBV18 CASSPRQGAYEQYF
TRBJ2-2 TRBV2 CASSNRGDTGELFF
TRBJ2-2 TRBV5-1 CASSSDRGLDTGELFF
TRBJ1-5 TRBV14 CASRRGINQPQHF
TRBJ1-5 TRBV15 CATSPRGGQPQHF
TRBJ2-1 TRBV4-2 CASSQTLGADEQFF
TRBJ2-1 TRBV14 CASSPSNSGSVEQFF
TRBJ2-3 TRBV6-4 CASNSRTAPGLGTDTQYF
TRBJ1-2 TRBV7-9 CASSTGQNYGYTF
TRBJ1-5 TRBV5-1 CASSPWTGDSNQPQHF
TRBJ1-5 TRBV6-5 CASSVQGVGNQPQHF
TRBJ1-1 TRBV7-9 CASSLTPGIDTEAFF
TRBJ1-1 TRBV9 CASSPSAGENTEAFF
TRBJ1-4 TRBV5-1 CASSFGHFSTNEKLFF
TRBJ2-7 TRBV15 CATSRGQGLSYEQYF
TRBJ1-1 TRBV4-1 CASSLIAGMNTEAFF
TRBJ2-7 TRBV28 CASSSGGYSYEQYF
TRBJ1-3 TRBV7-8 CASSYTSSGNTIYF
TRBJ1-5 TRBV5-5 CASSLLGATFQPQHF
TRBJ2-7 TRBV14 CASSHLRYEQYF
TRBJ1-2 TRBV27 CASMRVVGHLTTDGYTF
TRBJ1-3 TRBV5-1 CASSSRGQGNTIYF
TRBJ1-4 TRBV2 CASSRDLIAGVEKLFF
TRBJ2-3 TRBV13 CASSPEASGTTSTDTQYF
TRBJ1-3 TRBV10-3 CAISERTGTGNTIYF
TRBJ2-1 TRBV19 CASSIIGFDEQFF
TRBJ2-5 TRBV5-6 CASSFSDSGGETQYF
TRBJ1-6 TRBV28 CASKGGSNSPLHF
TRBJ1-1 TRBV13 CASSSSPGTWVNTEAFF
TRBJ2-5 TRBV2 CASNNAETQYF
TRBJ1-1 TRBV5-1 CASSSGTGSFRDTEAFF
TRBJ1-5 TRBV7-9 CASSMTGNQPQHF
TRBJ1-1 TRBV5-4 CASSLAGGRAGTEAFF
TRBJ1-2 TRBV4-2 CASSQGQTPYGYTF
TRBJ2-7 TRBV6-1 CASSEGRYEQYF
TRBJ1-1 TRBV9 CASSSRGEAFF
TRBJ1-1 TRBV2 CASSEQGMNTEAFF
TRBJ2-1 TRBV5-1 CASSLSGQPEQFF
TRBJ2-1 TRBV14 CASRPLIREIGNEQFF
TRBJ1-5 TRBV7-8 CASSLTGEQPQHF
TRBJ2-1 TRBV29-1 CSVRGGLSSNEQFF
TRBJ1-2 TRBV7-9 CASSASSGSYTF
TRBJ1-1 TRBV7-9 CASSFLTLNTEAFF
TRBJ1-3 TRBV11-2 CASSSPSGGSGNTIYF
TRBJ1-1 TRBV7-8 CASSLGGDGTEAFF
TRBJ1-1 TRBV5-6 CASRKTANTEAFF
TRBJ1-2 TRBV10-3 CAISAGQTDGYTF
TRBJ2-1 TRBV5-1 CASSLPRQGGGEQFF
TRBJ2-3 TRBV21-1 CASSNSGQVIF
TRBJ2-7 TRBV18 CASSSPGQGRSYEQYF
TRBJ1-2 TRBV2 CASRETGGYGYTF